This TCR beta chain was identified in a study of blood T cell repertoires in COVID-19. Whole-study context: Sites in the United States, Italy and Spain provided acute and convalescent COVID-19 samples.

V trimming: 5 bases; J trimming: 8 bases; junction bases outside the gene matches: 13. The CDR3 consists of 16 residues. CDR1 LNHDA and CDR2 SQIVND come from the germline V gene (reference sequence). The authors' processing: The assay estimated nucleated cells by amplifying reference gene primers. Assay: immunoSEQ multiplex PCR; the TCRdb copy retains only in-frame clones and omits some. The D gene and trimming were derived from the DNA, and the V and J assignments and clone size from that table. The data show around 200,000 clones, roughly nine tenths seen once. The receptor comes from a woman aged 50 to 60 with acute or convalescent COVID-19. The chain carries TRBV19 and TRBJ2-1; TRBD2 agrees at 9 bases. Sequencing was carried out using peripheral blood. The CDR3 spells CASSLRSSGSWDEQFF. CDR3 in DNA: TGTGCCAGTAGTCTGCGTAGTAGCGGGAGCTGGGATGAGCAGTTCTTC.